Shown below are 28 T cell receptor beta chains from a single sample sequenced in a study of blood T cells in healthy people across ages. The authors ran a second PCR of roughly 6 to 12 cycles using a sample-barcoded 5' primer and a J-beta primer mix. One entry per CDR3 protein results from TCRdb running MiXCR on the 5' RACE reads. The table includes about 1.1 million distinct CDR3 sequences, around two fifths detected once. Sequencing used blood. The source is a man younger than 30 in good health.

There are many counts of this clonotype. The chain joins TRBV6-6 to TRBJ1-2, with D perhaps TRBD1 (5 bases). CDR3 length: 15 residues. V was pared by 4 bases and J by 0 bases, with 12 bases between. CDR1 is MNHNY and CDR2 is SVGAGI in the germline V gene (reference sequence). CDR3 nucleotides: TGTGCCAGCAGTTCCCCGACAGACGCTAACTATGGCTACACCTTC. Protein sequence: CASSSPTDANYGYTF.

The chain uses TRBV7-2 and TRBJ1-2; D might be TRBD1 (5 bases). Germline CDR1 is SGHTA and CDR2 is FQGNSA. This CDR3 has 19 amino acids. V was clipped by 2 bases and J by 0 bases, with 22 bases between them. In DNA form, the CDR3 reads TGTGCCAGCAGCTTACACGGTAGGCAGGGATCCACTTCTAACTATGGCTACACCTTC. This sequence encodes CASSLHGRQGSTSNYGYTF.

The sample holds a few counts of this clonotype. The chain employs TRBV12-3 or TRBV12-4 and TRBJ1-2, with 10 bases lining up with TRBD1. The V and J ends lost 6 bases and 5 bases, in that order; junction bases with no gene match: 6. The CDR3 has 14 amino acids. CDR3 coding DNA: TGTGCCAGCAGGGCCGGGACAGGGGAATATGGCTACACCTTC. Protein sequence: CASRAGTGEYGYTF.

V gene TRBV4-2 combines with J gene TRBJ2-5, with TRBD2 identical over 7 bases. Per germline, CDR1 LGHNA and CDR2 YNFKEQ. This CDR3 is 17 amino acids long. V shed 1 base, J shed 2 bases, and the junction held 10 bases outside the gene matches. CDR3 amino acids: CASSQVWSGTPQETQYF. The CDR3 bases are TGTGCCAGCAGCCAAGTATGGAGCGGGACTCCACAAGAGACCCAGTACTTC.

This chain uses TRBV7-2 with TRBJ2-7; D not resolved. This CDR3 spans 14 amino acids. CDR1 is SGHTA and CDR2 is FQGNSA in the germline V gene. With 4 bases removed from V and 2 bases from J, the gap between germline ends came to 12 bases. CDR3 amino acids: CASSSSIHTYEQYF. The CDR3 DNA is TGTGCCAGCAGCTCCAGTATACACACCTACGAGCAGTACTTC.

This clonotype was counted a single time. The chain joins TRBV9 to TRBJ2-2; D uncertain. V was pared by 0 bases and J by 0 bases, with 6 bases between. Germline CDR1 SGDLS, CDR2 YYNGEE. The CDR3 runs to 15 residues. CDR3 residues: CASSVVPANTGELFF. The CDR3 DNA is TGTGCCAGCAGCGTAGTCCCAGCGAACACCGGGGAGCTGTTTTTT.

The chain joins TRBV5-1 to TRBJ2-4, with no clear D. CDR3 length equals 15 residues. Deletions cut 1 base from V and 1 base from J, with 9 bases between. Germline CDR1 reads SGHRS; CDR2 reads YFSETQ. CDR3 amino acids: CASSLSRNAKNIQYF. The CDR3 region has the DNA TGCGCCAGCAGCTTGTCCCGTAACGCCAAAAACATTCAGTACTTC.

The V and J genes are TRBV20-1 and TRBJ2-3; D gene unclear. Trimming shortened V by 6 bases and J by 1 base, and 17 bases separated the two germline ends. Germline-derived CDR1 and CDR2 are DFQATT and SNEGSKA (reference sequence). This CDR3 has 15 residues. The DNA of the CDR3 is TGCAGTGCGAGTAGGGTGCCCGGCGGCACAGATACGCAGTATTTT. This translates into CSASRVPGGTDTQYF.

This sequence joins TRBV6-6 and TRBJ1-4; D perhaps matches TRBD1 (5 bases). In germline, CDR1 is MNHNY, CDR2 SVGAGI (reference sequence). V was shortened by 1 base and J by 7 bases, with 7 bases between the two germline ends. CDR3 length equals 13 residues. This CDR3 reads CASSYLGAEKLFF. DNA for the CDR3: TGTGCCAGCAGTTACTTAGGGGCTGAAAAACTGTTTTTT.

This clonotype was seen a few times. The rearrangement links TRBV29-1 to TRBJ1-1; possibly TRBD1 for D (5 bases). This CDR3 region has 13 residues. Germline V gives CDR1 SQVTM, CDR2 ANQGSEA. The V gene lost 5 bases and the J gene lost 5 bases, with 15 bases spanning the gap. The CDR3, as DNA: TGCAGCGTTTGTTTGGGGTGGGGGACTGAAGCTTTCTTT. Protein: CSVCLGWGTEAFF.

This clonotype came up a few times. The V gene is TRBV6-5, the J gene TRBJ2-5; 10 nucleotides line up with TRBD2. Germline loops: CDR1 MNHEY, CDR2 SVGAGI. The CDR3 covers 12 residues. V lost 6 bases to trimming and J lost 11 bases; unmatched junction nucleotides: 6. Here the CDR3 reads CASSNLAGDQYF. The DNA of the CDR3 is TGTGCCAGCAGCAATCTAGCGGGGGATCAGTACTTC.

The V gene is TRBV25-1, the J gene TRBJ2-3; D remains ambiguous. V was clipped by 6 bases and J by 6 bases, with 19 bases between them. Germline assignment: CDR1 MGHDK and CDR2 SYGVNS. The CDR3 loop spans 15 amino acids. CDR3 sequence reads: CASSSTLERVDTQYF. The CDR3 DNA reads as TGTGCCAGCAGCTCGACCCTGGAACGTGTGGATACGCAGTATTTT.

The CDR3 spells CAISNQGGPSRADGYTF. The CDR3 nucleotides read TGTGCCATCAGTAACCAGGGTGGGCCCAGCAGGGCGGATGGCTACACCTTC. The chain carries TRBV10-3 and TRBJ1-2, with D tentatively TRBD1 (5 bases). Germline V lookup: CDR1 ENHRY, CDR2 SYGVKD. V was trimmed by 5 bases and J by 6 bases, leaving 25 bases between them. The CDR3 is 17 residues long.

As for this clonotype: A much larger clone differs by one base, so this may be a read error. The chain combines TRBV10-3 with TRBJ2-3; D could derive from TRBD1 or TRBD2 (5 bases each). Germline CDR1 ENHRY, CDR2 SYGVKD. The CDR3 length is 12 residues. The CDR3: CVIGDGTDTQYF. DNA of the CDR3: TGTGTCATCGGGGACGGCACAGATACGCAGTATTTT.

This rearrangement joins TRBV20-1 to TRBJ1-5, with 7 bases identical to TRBD1. V was clipped by 4 bases and J by 6 bases; unmatched bases: 3. The germline CDR1 and CDR2 sequences are DFQATT and SNEGSKA (reference sequence). This CDR3 spans 12 amino acids. This CDR3 is CSANTGVQPQHF. In DNA, the CDR3 is TGCAGTGCTAACACAGGGGTTCAGCCCCAGCATTTT.

The rearrangement links TRBV7-2 to TRBJ1-5, with 8 bases aligning to TRBD1. CDR3 length: 16 amino acids. Germline V gene lookup returns CDR1 SGHTA and CDR2 FQGNSA. Trimming cost V 5 bases and J 2 bases; bases outside gene matches: 8. CDR3 residues: CASSLQGAEGNQPQHF. Here the CDR3 DNA reads TGTGCCAGCAGCCTTCAGGGGGCGGAGGGCAATCAGCCCCAGCATTTT.

This clonotype appeared a few times. V usage is TRBV12-5 and J usage is TRBJ2-1, with D unclear. This CDR3 contains 13 residues. V was trimmed by 6 bases and J by 5 bases, leaving 11 bases between them. Germline V gives CDR1 LGHNT, CDR2 FRNRAP. CDR3 sequence: CASGVASNNEQFF. As DNA, the CDR3 is TGTGCTAGTGGGGTAGCTTCGAACAATGAGCAGTTCTTC.

This clonotype was detected ten times or more. The chain is built from TRBV12-3 or TRBV12-4 and TRBJ1-1, with 10 bases identical to TRBD1. V shed 6 bases and J 4 bases; nucleotides not matched to a gene: 5. There are 14 residues in the CDR3. The CDR3 DNA follows: TGTGCCAGCAGCCCGGACAGGGGGGGCACTGAAGCTTTCTTT. It is translated as CASSPDRGGTEAFF.

The chain is built from TRBV6-2 or TRBV6-3 and TRBJ2-7; tentatively, D is TRBD1 or TRBD2 (7 bases each). The length of the CDR3 is 16 residues. From germline, CDR1 is MNHEY and CDR2 SVGEGT. V gave up 5 bases and J gave up 2 bases, with 19 bases separating them. The CDR3 here is CASSMSRQGLTYEQYF. The CDR3 DNA reads as TGTGCCAGCAGTATGTCAAGACAGGGACTAACCTACGAGCAGTACTTC.

This clonotype has only one observation. The gene calls are TRBV4-2 and TRBJ2-1; the D is unclear. The CDR3 runs to 12 residues. Trimming shortened V by 4 bases and J by 9 bases, and 10 bases separated the two germline ends. Per germline, CDR1 LGHNA and CDR2 YNFKEQ. CDR3 DNA: TGTGCCAGCAGCCCCCTAGTGGGTGAGCAGTTCTTC. Amino acid sequence: CASSPLVGEQFF.

This clonotype has more than one count but fewer than ten. CDR3 amino acids: CASSLAPQTNTEAFF. The DNA for the CDR3 is TGTGCCAGCAGCTTAGCGCCACAGACCAACACTGAAGCTTTCTTT. This sequence joins TRBV7-2 and TRBJ1-1; D is undetermined. Trimming stripped 0 bases from V and 2 bases from J, with 10 bases between. The CDR3 runs 15 residues. CDR1 is SGHTA and CDR2 is FQGNSA in the germline V gene.

As regards this clonotype: A much larger clone differs from this one at a single base, so this may be a read error. This chain joins TRBV24-1 and TRBJ1-1; D not resolved. Germline V gene lookup returns CDR1 KGHDR and CDR2 SFDVKD. V dropped 7 bases and J dropped 1 base, with 6 bases sitting between them. CDR3 length equals 12 residues. The chain's CDR3 is CATRSGNTEAFF. The CDR3 DNA sequence: TGTGCCACCAGGTCGGGGAACACTGAAGCTTTCTTT.

Only a few counts were recorded for this clonotype. The chain combines TRBV6-5 with TRBJ2-3; possible D gene TRBD1, 5 bases. The length of the CDR3 is 15 residues. The germline gives CDR1 MNHEY, CDR2 SVGAGI. V lost 2 bases and J lost 2, with 11 bases in between. This CDR3 is CASSYGGAATDTQYF. The CDR3 region has the DNA TGTGCCAGCAGTTACGGTGGGGCTGCCACAGATACGCAGTATTTT.

The V call is TRBV9, the J call TRBJ2-5; 12 nucleotides align to TRBD2. V shed 0 bases and J 1 base; nucleotides not matched to a gene: 10. This CDR3 region has 19 residues. Germline V gives CDR1 SGDLS, CDR2 YYNGEE. The CDR3 spells CASSVGLAGGAFSQETQYF. DNA of the CDR3: TGTGCCAGCAGCGTAGGGCTAGCGGGGGGGGCTTTTTCCCAAGAGACCCAGTACTTC.

The count of this clonotype is one. The V and J genes are TRBV21-1 and TRBJ1-5; TRBD1 was called by the table and not checked on the DNA. TRBV21-1 is a pseudogene. The CDR3 runs to 19 residues. CDR3 sequence reads: CASSKEGGRRGPNNQPQHF. The CDR3, as DNA: TGTGCCAGCAGCAAAGAGGGGGGGAGACGGGGACCCAACAATCAGCCCCAGCATTTT.

This clonotype has a count of ten or more. This chain connects TRBV10-3 to TRBJ2-1, with 8 bases that match TRBD1. CDR1 is ENHRY, CDR2 SYGVKD, per germline. The CDR3 runs to 15 residues. Trimming cost V 2 bases and J 2 bases; bases outside gene matches: 2. CDR3 protein: CAISEDRGPYNEQFF. For the CDR3, the DNA is TGTGCCATCAGTGAGGACAGGGGCCCCTACAATGAGCAGTTCTTC.

This clonotype was seen a handful of times. The chain links TRBV9 to TRBJ2-1; maybe TRBD2 (5 bases). Trimming left V 5 bases short and J 4 bases short, with 16 bases between. This CDR3 spans 15 amino acids. Germline-derived CDR1 and CDR2 are SGDLS and YYNGEE. CDR3 residues: CASSLEGSLYNEQFF. In DNA form, the CDR3 reads TGTGCCAGCAGTTTAGAGGGCAGCTTATACAATGAGCAGTTCTTC.

With respect to this clonotype: One junction end disagrees with the germline gene, perhaps due to a read error. The chain is built from TRBV2 and TRBJ1-2; D unresolved. Germline V gives CDR1 SNHLY, CDR2 FYNNEI. The CDR3 loop spans 14 amino acids. CDR3 sequence: CASSSGVLNYGCTF. The CDR3 DNA reads as TGTGCCAGCAGTAGCGGGGTCCTTAACTATGGCTGCACCTTC.